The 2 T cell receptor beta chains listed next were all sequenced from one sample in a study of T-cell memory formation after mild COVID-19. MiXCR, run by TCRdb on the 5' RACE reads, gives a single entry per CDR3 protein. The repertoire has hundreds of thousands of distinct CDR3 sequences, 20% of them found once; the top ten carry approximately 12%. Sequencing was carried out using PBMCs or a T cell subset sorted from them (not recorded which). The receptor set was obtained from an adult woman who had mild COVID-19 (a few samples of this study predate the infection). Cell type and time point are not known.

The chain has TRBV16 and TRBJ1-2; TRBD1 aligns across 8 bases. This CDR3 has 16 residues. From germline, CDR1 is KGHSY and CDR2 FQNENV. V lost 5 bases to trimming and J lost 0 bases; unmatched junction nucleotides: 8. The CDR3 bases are TGTGCCAGCAGCTTTCTCCCGGGACAGGCTAACTATGGCTACACCTTC. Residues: CASSFLPGQANYGYTF.

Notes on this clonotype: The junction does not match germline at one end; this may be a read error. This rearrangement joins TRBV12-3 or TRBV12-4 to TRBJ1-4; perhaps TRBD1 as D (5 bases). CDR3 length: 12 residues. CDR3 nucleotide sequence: TGTGCCGGCAGTCGGGACCGCTTAGAACTGTTTTTT. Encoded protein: CAGSRDRLELFF.